A single T cell receptor (beta chain) is shown here with its context. As yet, its antigen is unknown. V trimming: 2 bases; J trimming: 5 bases; junction bases outside the gene matches: 7. This CDR3 spans 15 amino acids. Germline CDR1 SGDLS, CDR2 YYNGEE. The PCR employed 60 Vbeta primers together with 13 Jbeta primers. Data came from immunoSEQ multiplex PCR; TCRdb stores just in-frame clones and leaves some out. The sample records over 150,000 clones, about four fifths being singletons. The sample originates from a study of cytomegalovirus exposure and HLA in healthy donors. Study-level points and caveats: A later analysis linked about 17,000 TCR beta sequences to HLA alleles at 0.05 false discovery rate.

The source material was PBMCs. This receptor was taken from a man aged 50-59 years in good health and CMV-seronegative. This chain uses TRBV9 with TRBJ2-1; 7 bases are shared with TRBD1. CDR3: CASSVPRTGNNEQFF. The CDR3 nucleotides are TGTGCCAGCAGCGTCCCCCGGACAGGTAACAATGAGCAGTTCTTC.